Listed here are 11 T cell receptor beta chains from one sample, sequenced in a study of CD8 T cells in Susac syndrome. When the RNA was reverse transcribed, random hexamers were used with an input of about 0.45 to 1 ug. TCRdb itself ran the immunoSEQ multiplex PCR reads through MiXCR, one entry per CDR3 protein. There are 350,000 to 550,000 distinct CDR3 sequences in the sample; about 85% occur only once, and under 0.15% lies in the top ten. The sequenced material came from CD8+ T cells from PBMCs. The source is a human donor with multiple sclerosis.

The CDR3 loop is CASSPVTDTQYF. In DNA, the CDR3 is TGTGCCAGCAGCCCGGTAACAGATACGCAGTATTTT. The rearrangement uses TRBV14 and TRBJ2-3; D unclear. CDR1 is SGHDN, CDR2 FVKESK, per germline. V lost 4 bases, J lost 3 bases, and 5 bases lay in between. CDR3 length equals 12 residues.

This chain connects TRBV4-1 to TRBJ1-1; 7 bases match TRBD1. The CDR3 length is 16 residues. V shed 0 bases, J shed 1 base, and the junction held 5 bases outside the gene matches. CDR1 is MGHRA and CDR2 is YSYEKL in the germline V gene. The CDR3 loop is CASSQERGPSNTEAFF. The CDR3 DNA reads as TGCGCCAGCAGCCAAGAGAGGGGGCCCTCGAACACTGAAGCTTTCTTT.

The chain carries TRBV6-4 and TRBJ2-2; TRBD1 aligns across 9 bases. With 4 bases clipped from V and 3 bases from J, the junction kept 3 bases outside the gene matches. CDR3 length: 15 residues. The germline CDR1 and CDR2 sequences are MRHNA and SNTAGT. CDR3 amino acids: CASSARQGDTGELFF. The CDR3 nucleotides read TGTGCCAGCAGTGCCCGACAGGGGGACACCGGGGAGCTGTTTTTT.

CDR3 region: CAIRDRGSYEQYF. The CDR3 DNA follows: TGTGCCATCAGGGACAGGGGCTCCTACGAGCAGTACTTC. This chain joins TRBV10-3 and TRBJ2-7, with 9 bases aligning to TRBD1. Germline CDR1 is ENHRY and CDR2 is SYGVKD. The CDR3 contains 13 residues. V dropped 6 bases and J dropped 0; count of bases not matched to a gene: 0.

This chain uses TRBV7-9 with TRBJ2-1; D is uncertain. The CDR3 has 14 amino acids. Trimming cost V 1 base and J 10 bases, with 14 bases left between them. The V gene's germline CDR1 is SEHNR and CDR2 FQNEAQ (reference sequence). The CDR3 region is CASSLVLGIREQFF. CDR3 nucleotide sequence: TGTGCCAGCAGCTTAGTTCTGGGGATAAGGGAGCAGTTCTTC.

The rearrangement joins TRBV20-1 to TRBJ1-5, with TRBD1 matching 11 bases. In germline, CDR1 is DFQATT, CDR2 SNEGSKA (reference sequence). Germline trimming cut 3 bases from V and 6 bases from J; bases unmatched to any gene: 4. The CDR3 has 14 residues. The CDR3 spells CSASSGTGGQPQHF. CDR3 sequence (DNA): TGCAGTGCTAGTTCCGGGACAGGGGGTCAGCCCCAGCATTTT.

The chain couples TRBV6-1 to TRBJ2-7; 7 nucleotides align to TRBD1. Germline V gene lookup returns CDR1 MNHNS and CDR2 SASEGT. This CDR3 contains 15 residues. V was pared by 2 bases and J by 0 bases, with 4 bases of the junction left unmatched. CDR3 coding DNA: TGTGCCAGCAGTGAACTCCGGGACAGCTCCTACGAGCAGTACTTC. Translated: CASSELRDSSYEQYF.

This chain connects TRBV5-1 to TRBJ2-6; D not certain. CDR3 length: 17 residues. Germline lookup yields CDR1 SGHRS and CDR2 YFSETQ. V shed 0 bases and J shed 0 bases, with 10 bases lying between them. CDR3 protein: CASSLEIPTSGANVLTF. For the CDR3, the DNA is TGCGCCAGCAGCTTGGAAATCCCTACCTCTGGGGCCAACGTCCTGACTTTC.

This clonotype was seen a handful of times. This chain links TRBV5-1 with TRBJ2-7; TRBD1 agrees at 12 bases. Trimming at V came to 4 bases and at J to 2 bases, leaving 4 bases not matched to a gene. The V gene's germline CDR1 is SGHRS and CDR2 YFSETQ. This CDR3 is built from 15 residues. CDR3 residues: CASSTGQGAAYEQYF. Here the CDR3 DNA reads TGCGCCAGCAGCACGGGACAGGGGGCAGCCTACGAGCAGTACTTC. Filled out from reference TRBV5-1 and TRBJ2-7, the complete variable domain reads KAGVTQTPRYLIKTRGQQVTLSCSPISGHRSVSWYQQTPGQGLQFLFEYFSETQRNKGNFPGRFSGRQFSNSRSEMNVSTLELGDSALYLCASSTGQGAAYEQYFGPGTRLTVT.

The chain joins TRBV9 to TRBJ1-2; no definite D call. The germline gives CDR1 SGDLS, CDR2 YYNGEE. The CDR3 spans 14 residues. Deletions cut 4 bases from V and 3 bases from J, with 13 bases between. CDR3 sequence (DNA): TGTGCCAGCAGCTCCGGGCAGGACGACTATGGCTACACCTTC. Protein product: CASSSGQDDYGYTF.

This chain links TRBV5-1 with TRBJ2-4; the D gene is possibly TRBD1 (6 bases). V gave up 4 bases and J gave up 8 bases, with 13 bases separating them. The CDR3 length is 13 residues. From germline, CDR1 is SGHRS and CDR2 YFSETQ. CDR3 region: CASSPWTDDIQYF. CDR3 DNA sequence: TGCGCCAGCAGCCCCTGGACAGACGACATTCAGTACTTC.